This T cell receptor beta chain came from a study of blood T cell repertoires in COVID-19. Study context: The samples span acute and convalescent COVID-19 from the United States, Italy and Spain. Sources were T cells, B-cell-depleted T cells, or PBMCs; the material itself was cDNA or gDNA.

Using immunoSEQ multiplex PCR, the repertoire was profiled, and TCRdb retains in-frame clones only, with some absent. Of 120,000 or so clones detected, 76% appear once; the ten largest clones hold about 3.8%. The length of the CDR3 is 13 residues. CDR1 is MGHDK and CDR2 is SYGVNS in the germline V gene. Trimming removed 5 bases from V and 4 bases from J; junction bases left unmatched: 2. This clone was counted between two and nine times. The source of this sequence is a woman aged 80 or over with acute or convalescent COVID-19. The chain joins TRBV25-1 to TRBJ2-1; 7 bases are a match to TRBD2. Sequenced material: peripheral blood. CDR3 residues: CASSRDYYNEQFF. The CDR3 region has the DNA TGTGCCAGCAGTAGGGACTATTACAATGAGCAGTTCTTC.